This record looks at one T cell receptor (beta chain) sequence and its context. Its antigen is as yet unknown. Relative to the germline gene, one junction end is altered; a read error may explain this. These data originate in a study of identifying expanded T cells in peripheral blood. Findings and caveats of the study: About 1.3 clones differed between technical replicates, versus about 15 and 19 over time. Clone count variance between roughly two-week samples rose with total template count.

No infections or other immune events were documented during collection. Profiled with immunoSEQ multiplex PCR; TCRdb holds only in-frame clones, not every one. The repertoire holds 80,000 or so clones, approximately 84% seen once, with under 20% in the top ten. Germline V gene lookup returns CDR1 MDHEN and CDR2 SYDVKM. The CDR3 loop spans 13 amino acids. The receptor comes from a person aged 18 to 70 in good health. This chain joins TRBV28 and TRBJ2-1; either TRBD1 or TRBD2 may fit D (6 bases each). The specimen sequenced was blood. The CDR3 bases are TGTGCCAGCAGTGCGGCGGGACACCATGAGGAGTTCTTC. This sequence encodes CASSAAGHHEEFF.